These 29 T cell receptor beta chains share one sample of origin, sequenced in a study of shared clonotypes between healthy human individuals. TCRdb's table, derived via immunoSEQ multiplex PCR, lists solely in-frame clones and lacks some. This sample has about 1.9 million clones; approximately 92% occur once, and the top ten carry approximately 1.6%. Naive CD8 populations comprised CD45RO-negative cells positively selected for CCR7, excluding terminally differentiated effector memory CD45RA+ cells. The sample consisted of naive CD8+ T cells from PBMCs. These receptors were collected from a young man in good health. Some clones in this sample may be carry-over from other donors' samples.

J is TRBJ1-3 and V is TRBV7-8, with D tentatively TRBD1 (5 bases). CDR3 length: 19 amino acids. The V gene's germline CDR1 is SGHVS and CDR2 FQNEAQ. V was trimmed by 7 bases and J by 0 bases, leaving 25 bases between them. As DNA, the CDR3 is TGTGCCAGCACCCATGGCCGAGGGGACTTTGGTCACTCTGGAAACACCATATATTTT. It yields the protein CASTHGRGDFGHSGNTIYF.

The chain recombines TRBV2 with TRBJ2-1; tentatively, D is TRBD2 (6 bases). V lost 0 bases and J 6 bases, leaving 12 bases between the germline ends. Germline assignment: CDR1 SNHLY and CDR2 FYNNEI. This CDR3 is built from 15 residues. CDR3 region: CASSEAMGGSNEQFF. The CDR3 DNA is TGTGCCAGCAGTGAAGCGATGGGGGGATCCAATGAGCAGTTCTTC.

The chain employs TRBV19 and TRBJ1-2; no definite D call. The CDR3 contains 13 residues. CDR1 LNHDA and CDR2 SQIVND come from the germline V gene (reference sequence). Trimming cost V 6 bases and J 2 bases, with 10 bases left between them. The CDR3: CASSEAQNYGYTF. The CDR3 nucleotides read TGTGCCAGTAGCGAGGCCCAGAACTATGGCTACACCTTC.

This chain connects TRBV9 to TRBJ2-2; D perhaps matches TRBD2 (6 bases). The germline gives CDR1 SGDLS, CDR2 YYNGEE. The V end lost 3 bases, the J end lost 4 bases, and 19 bases lay between the germline ends. The CDR3 has 17 amino acids. The CDR3 protein is CASSASIKGGTTGELFF. DNA of the CDR3: TGTGCCAGCAGCGCAAGTATTAAGGGCGGGACCACCGGGGAGCTGTTTTTT.

V gene TRBV30 combines with J gene TRBJ2-1; D remains ambiguous. CDR1 is GTSNPN, CDR2 SVGIG, per germline (reference sequence). The CDR3 has 14 residues. Trimming cost V 0 bases and J 9 bases, with 15 bases left between them. CDR3 sequence: CAWSVSAGISEQFF. CDR3 coding DNA: TGTGCCTGGAGTGTCTCGGCTGGCATCAGTGAGCAGTTCTTC. Filled out from reference TRBV30 and TRBJ2-1, the complete variable domain reads SQTIHQWPATLVQPVGSPLSLECTVEGTSNPNLYWYRQAAGRGLQLLFYSVGIGQISSEVPQNLSASRPQDRQFILSSKKLLLSDSGFYLCAWSVSAGISEQFFGPGTRLTVL.

About this clone itself: Other nucleotide sequences in the sample specify the same CDR3. The chain uses TRBV7-9 and TRBJ1-1, with D unresolved. Germline-derived CDR1 and CDR2 are SEHNR and FQNEAQ (reference sequence). The V end lost 0 bases, the J end lost 8 bases, and 7 bases lay between the germline ends. The CDR3 sequence is 12 residues long. The CDR3 nucleotides are TGTGCCAGCAGCTTAGCGCGGAGGGAAGCTTTCTTT. Amino acid sequence: CASSLARREAFF. Full variable domain (missing parts from reference TRBV7-9 and TRBJ1-1): DTGVSQNPRHKITKRGQNVTFRCDPISEHNRLYWYRQTLGQGPEFLTYFQNEAQLEKSRLLSDRFSAERPKGSFSTLEIQRTEQGDSAMYLCASSLARREAFFGQGTRLTVV.

V is TRBV19 and J is TRBJ1-2, with D possibly matching TRBD1 (6 bases). Germline V gene lookup returns CDR1 LNHDA and CDR2 SQIVND (reference sequence). V lost 6 bases, J lost 6 bases, and 20 bases lay in between. The CDR3 totals 15 residues. The CDR3 spells CASSQPYLQGDGYTF. DNA of the CDR3: TGTGCCAGTAGCCAACCATACCTACAGGGTGATGGCTACACCTTC.

V usage is TRBV5-1 and J usage is TRBJ2-4; 7 bases are shared with TRBD1. Germline-derived CDR1 and CDR2 are SGHRS and YFSETQ. CDR3 length: 16 residues. After removal of 3 bases from V and 3 bases from J, the junction contained 9 bases not matched to a gene. CDR3 sequence (DNA): TGCGCCAGCAGCTCCCAGGGACAGAATAACAAAAACATTCAGTACTTC. As protein: CASSSQGQNNKNIQYF.

This chain uses TRBV19 with TRBJ2-7; 15 bases are shared with TRBD2. The CDR3 totals 15 residues. V trimming: 6 bases; J trimming: 3 bases; junction bases outside the gene matches: 3. Germline loops: CDR1 LNHDA, CDR2 SQIVND (reference sequence). The CDR3 region is CASSLGLAGGYEQYF. The CDR3 nucleotides are TGTGCCAGTAGCTTGGGACTAGCGGGAGGCTACGAGCAGTACTTC.

This chain uses TRBV27 with TRBJ1-2; tentative D call: TRBD1 (5 bases). Germline CDR1 and CDR2: MNHEY and SMNVEV (reference sequence). The CDR3 spans 15 residues. V was pared by 3 bases and J by 4 bases, with 15 bases between. The CDR3 reads CASSLTEPSGYGYTF. DNA for the CDR3: TGTGCCAGCAGTTTGACAGAACCCAGCGGCTATGGCTACACCTTC.

The rearrangement uses TRBV9 and TRBJ2-2; no clear D. Trimming cost V 4 bases and J 6 bases, with 19 bases left between them. The germline V gene has CDR1 SGDLS and CDR2 YYNGEE. This CDR3 has 16 amino acids. CDR3 loop: CASSTRERRMAGELFF. The CDR3 nucleotides read TGTGCCAGCAGCACCCGAGAGCGTAGGATGGCCGGGGAGCTGTTTTTT.

The chain uses TRBV28 and TRBJ1-1; D remains ambiguous. Germline V gene sequence: CDR1 MDHEN, CDR2 SYDVKM. The CDR3 runs 15 residues. Trimming took 2 bases from V and 7 from J, leaving 17 bases between them. CDR3 protein: CASSLRHHGRREAFF. As DNA, the CDR3 is TGTGCCAGCAGTTTACGTCACCATGGGAGACGTGAAGCTTTCTTT.

This clone was seen a handful of times. This sequence joins TRBV19 and TRBJ2-7; D gene ambiguous. V shed 6 bases and J shed 6 bases, with 9 bases lying between them. The germline gives CDR1 LNHDA, CDR2 SQIVND (reference sequence). The CDR3 runs 11 residues. The CDR3 sequence is CASSLGGEQYF. DNA of the CDR3: TGTGCCAGTAGCCTAGGCGGCGAGCAGTACTTC.

Concerning this clone: Other DNA sequences within the sample encode an identical CDR3. The chain employs TRBV5-1 and TRBJ2-7; D is undetermined. The length of the CDR3 is 12 residues. Trimming shortened V by 1 base and J by 5 bases, and 7 bases separated the two germline ends. The germline V gene has CDR1 SGHRS and CDR2 YFSETQ. The CDR3 sequence: CASSLSRDEQYF. The DNA for the CDR3 is TGCGCCAGCAGCTTGTCACGGGACGAGCAGTACTTC.

The chain employs TRBV11-3 and TRBJ2-7; 8 bases are a match to TRBD2. Germline values: CDR1 SGHNT, CDR2 YENEEA. This CDR3 is built from 18 residues. The V gene end was trimmed by 6 bases and the J gene end by 5 bases; junction bases not matched to a gene: 21. The CDR3 DNA reads as TGTGCCAGCAGGTGCGCACCCCCTCGGCGGGAGGTTCCCCACGAGCAGTACTTC. Residues: CASRCAPPRREVPHEQYF.

Worth noting for this clone: The same CDR3 can be traced to other DNA sequences in this sample. The J gene is TRBJ2-1, the V gene TRBV28, with D tentatively TRBD1 (6 bases). CDR1 and CDR2 (germline): MDHEN, SYDVKM. There are 15 residues in the CDR3. Deletions cut 3 bases from V and 0 bases from J, with 9 bases between. The CDR3 loop reads CASSFLDSSYNEQFF. CDR3 nucleotide sequence: TGTGCCAGCAGTTTTCTGGACAGCTCCTACAATGAGCAGTTCTTC. The full variable domain, completed using reference TRBV28 and TRBJ2-1, is DVKVTQSSRYLVKRTGEKVFLECVQDMDHENMFWYRQDPGLGLRLIYFSYDVKMKEKGDIPEGYSVSREKKERFSLILESASTNQTSMYLCASSFLDSSYNEQFFGPGTRLTVL.

The rearrangement joins TRBV7-2 to TRBJ2-7, with unresolved D. The germline gives CDR1 SGHTA, CDR2 FQGNSA. The CDR3 totals 15 residues. V lost 5 bases, J lost 2 bases, and 16 bases lay in between. Here the CDR3 DNA reads TGTGCCAGCAGCCCAACTCGGCTAGTAACCTACGAGCAGTACTTC. This encodes CASSPTRLVTYEQYF.

This rearrangement joins TRBV4-2 to TRBJ2-3; D gene uncertain. CDR3 length equals 15 residues. The germline gives CDR1 LGHNA, CDR2 YNFKEQ. Trimming stripped 0 bases from V and 4 bases from J, with 11 bases between. This chain's CDR3 is CASSQDRWVSDTQYF. The CDR3 bases are TGTGCCAGCAGCCAAGATCGGTGGGTGTCAGATACGCAGTATTTT.

The chain is built from TRBV19 and TRBJ2-1; TRBD1 aligns across 8 bases. The length of the CDR3 is 15 residues. Germline V CDR1 and CDR2: LNHDA, SQIVND (reference sequence). J gave up 5 bases and V 3 bases, and 6 bases lay outside the gene matches. The CDR3 nucleotides read TGTGCCAGTAGTATGACCAGGACAGGGAACAATGAGCAGTTCTTC. It specifies CASSMTRTGNNEQFF.

This chain uses TRBV28 with TRBJ1-3, with D possibly TRBD1 on 5 matching bases. CDR3 size: 14 residues. Germline loops: CDR1 MDHEN, CDR2 SYDVKM. V lost 6 bases and J 2 bases, leaving 11 bases between the germline ends. CDR3 protein: CASSPGTPGNTIYF. CDR3 nucleotides: TGTGCCAGCAGCCCCGGGACGCCTGGAAACACCATATATTTT.

CDR3 in amino acids: CASSPGGKYF. In DNA, the CDR3 is TGTGCCAGCAGTCCGGGGGGGAAGTACTTC. The chain joins TRBV25-1 to TRBJ2-5; TRBD2 aligns across 8 bases. Trimming at V came to 5 bases and at J to 12 bases, leaving 2 bases not matched to a gene. The CDR3 spans 10 residues. Germline loops: CDR1 MGHDK, CDR2 SYGVNS.

This clone has a single count. The genes are TRBV7-3 and TRBJ1-1; 7 positions match TRBD1. The CDR3 consists of 13 residues. With V trimmed by 1 base and J by 8 bases, 4 bases remained unmatched. Germline CDR1 and CDR2: SGHTA and FQGTGA. The CDR3 nucleotides read TGTGCCAGCAGCTTAATTGAGGGGGCGGAAGCTTTCTTT. Residues: CASSLIEGAEAFF.

This chain joins TRBV6-1 and TRBJ2-3; the match to TRBD1 covers 10 bases. V dropped 7 bases and J dropped 5; count of bases not matched to a gene: 12. The germline gives CDR1 MNHNS, CDR2 SASEGT. CDR3 length equals 16 residues. The DNA of the CDR3 is TGTGCCAGCACTGAGTACCGGACAGGGGGTAAAGATACGCAGTATTTT. This codes for CASTEYRTGGKDTQYF.

The chain joins TRBV7-9 to TRBJ2-3; 9 nucleotides agree with TRBD2. Germline CDR1 reads SEHNR; CDR2 reads FQNEAQ (reference sequence). V lost 3 bases, J lost 0 bases, and 7 bases stayed unmatched. The CDR3 runs 17 residues. The CDR3 nucleotides are TGTGCCAGCAGCTTTTCTCGGGCGGGAGGGAGCACAGATACGCAGTATTTT. Translated, it gives CASSFSRAGGSTDTQYF.

The rearrangement uses TRBV25-1 and TRBJ2-1; the D gene could be TRBD1 or TRBD2 (5 bases each). The CDR3 length is 17 residues. The germline V gene has CDR1 MGHDK and CDR2 SYGVNS. Trimming left V 6 bases short and J 5 bases short, with 23 bases between. CDR3 nucleotides: TGTGCCAGCAGCCCGAACCGACGGGGCCCCATTAACAATGAGCAGTTCTTC. This encodes CASSPNRRGPINNEQFF.

This chain joins TRBV9 and TRBJ1-5; D perhaps matches TRBD1 (5 bases). The ends were cut back, 3 bases at V and 7 bases at J, with 11 bases in the middle. The germline V gene has CDR1 SGDLS and CDR2 YYNGEE. The CDR3 runs to 13 residues. The CDR3, as DNA: TGTGCCAGCAGCGCAGGGCTATTACAGCCCCAGCATTTT. This gives the protein CASSAGLLQPQHF.

The V gene is TRBV28, the J gene TRBJ2-7, with D possibly being TRBD1 (6 bases). V dropped 6 bases and J dropped 2 bases, with 17 bases sitting between them. The germline V gene has CDR1 MDHEN and CDR2 SYDVKM. The CDR3 extends over 15 amino acids. CDR3 loop: CASRGVVTGPYEQYF. The CDR3 DNA reads as TGTGCCAGCAGGGGGGTTGTGACAGGACCCTACGAGCAGTACTTC.

The genes are TRBV27 and TRBJ2-1; D tentatively reads TRBD1 or TRBD2 (6 bases each). CDR1 and CDR2 from the germline V gene are MNHEY and SMNVEV (reference sequence). V was cut by 0 bases and J by 4 bases, with 10 bases left in between. CDR3 length: 15 amino acids. CDR3 region: CASSLSEGGYNEQFF. For the CDR3, the DNA is TGTGCCAGCAGTTTATCCGAGGGGGGATACAATGAGCAGTTCTTC.

V is TRBV5-4 and J is TRBJ2-7; D may correspond to TRBD1 or TRBD2 (5 bases each). V was trimmed by 3 bases and J by 0 bases, leaving 10 bases between them. Germline V CDR1 and CDR2: SGHNT, YYREEE (reference sequence). The CDR3 runs to 14 residues. CDR3 sequence: CASSWDRSSYEQYF. DNA for the CDR3: TGTGCCAGCAGCTGGGACCGGAGCTCCTACGAGCAGTACTTC.